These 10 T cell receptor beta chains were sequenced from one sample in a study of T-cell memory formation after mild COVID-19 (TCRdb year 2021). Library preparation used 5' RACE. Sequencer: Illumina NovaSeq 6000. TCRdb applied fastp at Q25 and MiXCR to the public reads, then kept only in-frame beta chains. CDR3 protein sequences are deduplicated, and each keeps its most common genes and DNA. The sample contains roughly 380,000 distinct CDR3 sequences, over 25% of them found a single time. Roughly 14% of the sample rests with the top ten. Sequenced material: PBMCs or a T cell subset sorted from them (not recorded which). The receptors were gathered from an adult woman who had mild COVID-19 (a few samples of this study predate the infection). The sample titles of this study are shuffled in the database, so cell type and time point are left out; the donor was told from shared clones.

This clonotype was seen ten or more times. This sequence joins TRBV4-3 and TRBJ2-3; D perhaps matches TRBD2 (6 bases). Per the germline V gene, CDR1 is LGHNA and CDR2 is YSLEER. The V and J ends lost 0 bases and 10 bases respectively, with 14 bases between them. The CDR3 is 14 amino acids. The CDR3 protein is CASSQEGQGGSQYF. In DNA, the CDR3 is TGCGCCAGCAGCCAAGAGGGGCAGGGAGGCTCGCAGTATTTT.

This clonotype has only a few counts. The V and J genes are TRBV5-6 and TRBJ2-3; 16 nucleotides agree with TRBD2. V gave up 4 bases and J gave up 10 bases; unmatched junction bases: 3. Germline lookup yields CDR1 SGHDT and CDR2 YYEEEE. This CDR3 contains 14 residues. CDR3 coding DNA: TGTGCCAGCAGCCTAGGGACTAGCGGGAGGGCGCAGTATTTT. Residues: CASSLGTSGRAQYF.

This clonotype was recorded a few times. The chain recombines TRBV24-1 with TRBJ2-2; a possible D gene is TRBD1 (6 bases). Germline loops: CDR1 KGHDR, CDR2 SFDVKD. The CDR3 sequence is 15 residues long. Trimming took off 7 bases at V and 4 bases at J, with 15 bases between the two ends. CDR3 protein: CATSSTRGGTGELFF. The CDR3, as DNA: TGTGCCACCAGCTCGACAAGAGGGGGCACCGGGGAGCTGTTTTTT.

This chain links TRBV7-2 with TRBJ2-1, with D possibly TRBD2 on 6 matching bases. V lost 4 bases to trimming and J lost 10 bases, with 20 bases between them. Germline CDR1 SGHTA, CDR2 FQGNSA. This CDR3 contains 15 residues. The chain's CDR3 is CASSSPGVRAREQFF. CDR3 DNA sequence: TGTGCCAGCAGCTCGCCGGGGGTGAGGGCCAGGGAGCAGTTCTTC.

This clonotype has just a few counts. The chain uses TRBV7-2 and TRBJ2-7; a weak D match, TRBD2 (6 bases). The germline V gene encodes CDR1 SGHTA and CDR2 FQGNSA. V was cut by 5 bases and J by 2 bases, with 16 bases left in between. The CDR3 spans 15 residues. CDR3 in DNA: TGTGCCAGCAGCGCTAGGGTTTTAGCGGCCTACGAGCAGTACTTC. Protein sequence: CASSARVLAAYEQYF. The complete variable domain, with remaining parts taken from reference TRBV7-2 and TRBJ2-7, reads GAGVSQSPSNKVTEKGKDVELRCDPISGHTALYWYRQSLGQGLEFLIYFQGNSAPDKSGLPSDRFSAERTGGSVSTLTIQRTQQEDSAVYLCASSARVLAAYEQYFGPGTRLTVT.

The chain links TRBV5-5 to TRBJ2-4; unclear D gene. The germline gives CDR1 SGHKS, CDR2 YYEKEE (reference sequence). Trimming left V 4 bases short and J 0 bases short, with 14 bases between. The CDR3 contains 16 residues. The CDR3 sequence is CASSERQVLAKNIQYF. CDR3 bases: TGTGCCAGCAGCGAAAGACAAGTTTTAGCCAAAAACATTCAGTACTTC. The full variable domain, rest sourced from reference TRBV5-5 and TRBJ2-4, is DAGVTQSPTHLIKTRGQQVTLRCSPISGHKSVSWYQQVLGQGPQFIFQYYEKEERGRGNFPDRFSARQFPNYSSELNVNALLLGDSALYLCASSERQVLAKNIQYFGAGTRLSVL.

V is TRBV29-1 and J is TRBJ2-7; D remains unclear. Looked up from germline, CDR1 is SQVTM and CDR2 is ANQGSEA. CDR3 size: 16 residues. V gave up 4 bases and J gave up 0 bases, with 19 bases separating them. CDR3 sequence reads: CSVVDGSFSASYEQYF. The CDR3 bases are TGCAGCGTTGTCGACGGCTCATTTTCCGCCTCCTACGAGCAGTACTTC.

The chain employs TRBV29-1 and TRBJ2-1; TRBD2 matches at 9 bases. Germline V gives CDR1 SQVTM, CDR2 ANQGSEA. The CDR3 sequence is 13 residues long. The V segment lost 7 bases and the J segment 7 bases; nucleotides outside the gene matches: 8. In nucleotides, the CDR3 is TGCAGCGGCCGGCTAGCGGGGAGAAATGAGCAGTTCTTC. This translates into CSGRLAGRNEQFF.

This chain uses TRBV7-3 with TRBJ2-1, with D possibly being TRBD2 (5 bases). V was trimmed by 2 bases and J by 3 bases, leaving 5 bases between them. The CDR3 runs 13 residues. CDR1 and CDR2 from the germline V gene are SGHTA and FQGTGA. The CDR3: CASSLDYYNEQFF. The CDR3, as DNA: TGTGCCAGCAGCTTAGACTACTACAATGAGCAGTTCTTC. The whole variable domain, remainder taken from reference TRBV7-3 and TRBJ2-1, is GAGVSQTPSNKVTEKGKYVELRCDPISGHTALYWYRQSLGQGPEFLIYFQGTGAADDSGLPNDRFFAVRPEGSVSTLKIQRTERGDSAVYLCASSLDYYNEQFFGPGTRLTVL.

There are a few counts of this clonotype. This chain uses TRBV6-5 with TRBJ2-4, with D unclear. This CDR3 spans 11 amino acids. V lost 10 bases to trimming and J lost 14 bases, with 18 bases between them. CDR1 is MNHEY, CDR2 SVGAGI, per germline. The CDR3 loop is CATRSTSWEYF. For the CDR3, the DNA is TGTGCCACCAGAAGTACCTCCTGGGAGTACTTC.